This entry features one T cell receptor beta chain sequence. TCRdb reprocessed the RACE reads via MiXCR and lists one record per CDR3 protein. Counted here are about 170,000 distinct CDR3 sequences, 28% occurring once; the ten biggest clones make up approximately 2.3%. Trimming at V came to 3 bases and at J to 2 bases, leaving 5 bases not matched to a gene. CDR1 is LNHDA and CDR2 is SQIVND in the germline V gene (reference sequence). CDR3 length: 15 residues. The time point was: patch test 3, about 24 weeks after DPC sensitization. Regarding treatment: therapeutic diphenylcyclopropenone sensitization with weekly scalp DPC. The data were taken from a study of human T cells and chemical hapten exposure. Study background: Application of 0.01% DPC to the upper back was done by patch test, with a reading at 6 days.

This chain links TRBV19 with TRBJ2-3; TRBD2 matches 7 bases. The sequence derives from a woman under 30 with alopecia areata. Some clones in this sample may be carry-over from other donors' samples. This specimen consisted of whole blood, obtained in connection with sensitization to the hapten diphenylcyclopropenone (DPC). CDR3 sequence (DNA): TGTGCCAGTAGTATGGTCCTAGCGGACACAGATACGCAGTATTTT. Protein product: CASSMVLADTDTQYF.